This T cell receptor (beta chain) is from a study of CD4 and CD8 cells across lung adenocarcinoma regions. Details on this clonotype: The junction departs from the called germline gene at one end, perhaps through a read error.

TCRdb redid the calling of the PCR reads with MiXCR, one entry per CDR3 protein. The sample has several thousand distinct CDR3 sequences, over 40% seen once. This CDR3 comprises 14 residues. Donors had localized lung adenocarcinoma, a non-small cell lung cancer. This receptor was identified in a female donor with lung adenocarcinoma. The CD4 and CD8 labels of this study may be unreliable. The chain joins TRBV12-3 or TRBV12-4 to TRBJ2-4, with 8 bases matching TRBD2. The specimen was CD8+ T cells from the center of a lung tumor. The CDR3 loop is CASTGGCPGDIQYF. The DNA of the CDR3 is TGTGCCAGCACGGGGGGGTGCCCCGGGGATATTCAGTACTTT.